This T cell receptor beta chain is drawn from a study of blood T cell repertoires in COVID-19. The wider study: The samples span acute and convalescent COVID-19 from the United States, Italy and Spain. Sources were T cells, B-cell-depleted T cells, or PBMCs; the material itself was cDNA or gDNA.

V lost 0 bases and J 3 bases, leaving 13 bases between the germline ends. Germline-derived CDR1 and CDR2 are SGHRS and YFSETQ. This CDR3 has 15 amino acids. Clones were sequenced by immunoSEQ multiplex PCR, and TCRdb holds only the in-frame ones, with some missing. Counted here are over 50,000 clones, about 85% occurring once; the ten biggest clones make up roughly a tenth. This clone occurred once. The identical CDR3 is also encoded by other nucleotide sequences in the sample. The sequence derives from a human donor in a cohort sampled during active COVID-19. Sequenced input: peripheral blood. The J gene is TRBJ2-7, the V gene TRBV5-1, with D maybe TRBD2 (5 bases). CDR3 sequence (DNA): TGCGCCAGCAGCTTGGTAGGTCTAGGAGGCTACGAGCAGTACTTC. Its protein is CASSLVGLGGYEQYF.